Reported below is one T cell receptor beta chain. The data were obtained in a study of T cells in Graves' hyperthyroidism and ophthalmopathy. From RNA transcripts, TCR beta CDR3 regions were amplified. Initially, a first-round RT-PCR of the TCR CDR3 employed the HTBI primer set. TCRdb called the multiplex PCR reads again in MiXCR, with one record for every CDR3 protein. The data contain hundreds of thousands of distinct CDR3 sequences, around 39% of them singletons. CDR3 size: 14 residues. V dropped 5 bases and J dropped 5; count of bases not matched to a gene: 7. Germline CDR1 is SGHNT and CDR2 is YENEEA.

This chain links TRBV11-3 with TRBJ2-5; TRBD2 matches 8 bases. The source is a man younger than 35 with Graves' hyperthyroidism. Sequencing used blood. CDR3 residues: CASSHSGEGETQYF. As DNA, the CDR3 is TGTGCCAGCAGCCATAGCGGGGAGGGGGAGACCCAGTACTTC.